Detailed here is one T cell receptor beta chain. This sample was included in a study of graft-versus-host responses after intestinal transplantation. Trimming removed 3 bases from V and 1 base from J, with 7 bases in between. This CDR3 has 13 residues. CDR1 is SGHAT, CDR2 FQNNGV, per germline. Generated by immunoSEQ multiplex PCR, the TCRdb table keeps only in-frame clones and is missing some. The repertoire holds just over 40,000 clones, with 91% as singletons. The chain carries TRBV11-2 and TRBJ2-7; possible D gene TRBD1, 5 bases. This clonotype was obtained from a human patient who received an intestinal transplant, so some T cells may come from the graft donor. Sample: PBMCs, taken around 320 days after intestinal transplant. CDR3 in DNA: TGTGCCAGCAGCTTCAGGGATTCCTACGAGCAGTACTTC. Its protein product is CASSFRDSYEQYF. Full variable domain (remainder filled in from reference TRBV11-2 and TRBJ2-7): EAGVAQSPRYKIIEKRQSVAFWCNPISGHATLYWYQQILGQGPKLLIQFQNNGVVDDSQLPKDRFSAERLKGVDSTLKIQPAKLEDSAVYLCASSFRDSYEQYFGPGTRLTVT.